Following are 28 T cell receptor beta chains from one sample sequenced in a study of blood T cells in healthy people across ages. Alongside a J-beta primer mix, a sample-barcoded 5' primer served in a second PCR lasting about 7 to 11 cycles. One entry per CDR3 protein, called by TCRdb with MiXCR from the 5' RACE reads. In the table there are 1.5 million to 2 million distinct CDR3 sequences, roughly 32% of which are singletons. The sequenced sample was blood. These receptors came from a woman in her twenties or thirties in good health.

This clonotype was picked up a small number of times. The chain recombines TRBV7-2 with TRBJ2-5, with 7 bases aligning to TRBD2. This CDR3 has 15 amino acids. V shed 1 base, J shed 5 bases, and the junction held 7 bases outside the gene matches. Germline V lookup: CDR1 SGHTA, CDR2 FQGNSA. The CDR3 loop is CASSLGSSGRETQYF. CDR3 bases: TGTGCCAGCAGCTTAGGGTCTAGCGGTCGGGAGACCCAGTACTTC. The full variable domain, completed using reference TRBV7-2 and TRBJ2-5, is GAGVSQSPSNKVTEKGKDVELRCDPISGHTALYWYRQSLGQGLEFLIYFQGNSAPDKSGLPSDRFSAERTGGSVSTLTIQRTQQEDSAVYLCASSLGSSGRETQYFGPGTRLLVL.

This rearrangement joins TRBV6-7 to TRBJ2-4, with 10 positions matching TRBD2. TRBV6-7 is an ORF, and what it does is uncertain. This CDR3 is built from 14 residues. V shed 8 bases and J 13 bases; nucleotides not matched to a gene: 14. CDR3 residues: CASAQLAGTREQYF. CDR3 in DNA: TGTGCCAGCGCCCAACTAGCGGGGACTAGAGAGCAGTACTTC.

The rearrangement uses TRBV2 and TRBJ1-5, with D uncertain. This CDR3 is 12 amino acids long. Germline lookup yields CDR1 SNHLY and CDR2 FYNNEI. Trimming took 2 bases from V and 7 from J, leaving 6 bases between them. This CDR3 is CASSEYSQPQHF. The CDR3 DNA follows: TGTGCCAGCAGTGAATATTCCCAGCCCCAGCATTTT.

This chain connects TRBV3-1 to TRBJ2-1, with D tentatively TRBD2 (6 bases). V lost 7 bases to trimming and J lost 6 bases, with 16 bases between them. Germline CDR1 is LGHDT and CDR2 is YNNKEL (reference sequence). The CDR3 totals 14 residues. CDR3 sequence: CASNPSERGNEQFF. The CDR3 bases are TGTGCCAGCAACCCTAGCGAACGGGGCAATGAGCAGTTCTTC.

The chain links TRBV27 to TRBJ2-3; no reliable D call. Germline V gene data show CDR1 as MNHEY and CDR2 as SMNVEV (reference sequence). There are 15 residues in the CDR3. The V gene lost 3 bases and the J gene lost 4 bases, with 14 bases spanning the gap. In nucleotides, the CDR3 is TGTGCCAGCAGTTTCCTGAAGCTTTACCCAGATACGCAGTATTTT. It is translated as CASSFLKLYPDTQYF.

In its sample, this clonotype was seen many times. This chain links TRBV29-1 with TRBJ2-7, with D perhaps TRBD1 or TRBD2 (5 bases each). V was shortened by 6 bases and J by 4 bases, with 10 bases between the two germline ends. This CDR3 comprises 11 residues. Germline assignment: CDR1 SQVTM and CDR2 ANQGSEA. This CDR3 is CSVGDGYEQYF. Here the CDR3 DNA reads TGCAGCGTCGGGGACGGTTACGAGCAGTACTTC.

Of note for this clonotype: Since a much larger clone is just one base distant, this may be a read error. The chain recombines TRBV12-3 or TRBV12-4 with TRBJ2-3; D uncertain. V was trimmed by 8 bases and J by 5 bases, leaving 8 bases between them. The CDR3 loop spans 11 amino acids. CDR3 amino acids: CASLRIDTQYF. Written as DNA, the CDR3 is TGTGCCAGCCTCCGAATAGATACGCAGTATTTT.

This chain links TRBV5-1 with TRBJ1-1; weak D call: TRBD1 (6 bases). Trimming cost V 4 bases and J 1 base, with 11 bases left between them. From germline, CDR1 is SGHRS and CDR2 YFSETQ. The CDR3 spans 14 residues. CDR3 protein: CASSAGHRNTEAFF. CDR3 DNA: TGCGCCAGCAGCGCGGGACATCGGAACACTGAAGCTTTCTTT.

This clonotype has a handful of counts. The chain joins TRBV28 to TRBJ2-7; a weak D match, TRBD1 (5 bases). Trimming stripped 3 bases from V and 4 bases from J, with 10 bases between. The V gene's germline CDR1 is MDHEN and CDR2 SYDVKM. The CDR3 is made up of 13 amino acids. CDR3 amino acids: CASSLDNGYEQYF. The DNA for the CDR3 is TGTGCCAGCAGTTTGGACAACGGTTACGAGCAGTACTTC.

The chain joins TRBV5-1 to TRBJ2-5; 8 bases align to TRBD1. The CDR3 covers 14 residues. The V gene's germline CDR1 is SGHRS and CDR2 YFSETQ. J gave up 11 bases and V 2 bases, and 11 bases lay outside the gene matches. As DNA, the CDR3 is TGCGCCAGCAGCTTTGGTAAAGCAGGGGGCAAGCAGTACTTC. Amino acids: CASSFGKAGGKQYF.

A word on this clonotype: Its ends do not fully match the called genes, so a read error is possible. The chain is built from TRBV2 and TRBJ2-1; the D call may be TRBD1 or TRBD2 (5 bases each). Germline loops: CDR1 SNHLY, CDR2 FYNNEI. This CDR3 contains 15 residues. CDR3 protein: CANSVGRQTAGEQFF. Written as DNA, the CDR3 is TGTGCCAACAGTGTAGGCAGACAGACGGCGGGTGAGCAGTTCTTC.

In nucleotides, the CDR3 is TGTGCCAGCAAAACTAGCGGGAGCCAAGAGACCCAGTACTTC. Amino acid sequence: CASKTSGSQETQYF. This chain links TRBV6-1 with TRBJ2-5; TRBD2 agrees at 11 bases. Trimming cost V 7 bases and J 1 base; bases outside gene matches: 2. Germline assignment: CDR1 MNHNS and CDR2 SASEGT. The CDR3 has 14 residues.

This clonotype has just a few counts. This rearrangement joins TRBV27 to TRBJ2-3; D is possibly TRBD1 (6 bases). The CDR3 runs 12 residues. The V gene lost 6 bases and the J gene lost 4 bases, with 8 bases spanning the gap. Germline V gene sequence: CDR1 MNHEY, CDR2 SMNVEV (reference sequence). The CDR3 region has the DNA TGTGCCAGCAGACAGGGTTCAGATACGCAGTATTTT. Protein sequence: CASRQGSDTQYF.

The V and J genes are TRBV27 and TRBJ2-3; no clear D gene. V was trimmed by 1 base and J by 8 bases, leaving 7 bases between them. This CDR3 region has 12 residues. CDR1 and CDR2 from the germline V gene are MNHEY and SMNVEV (reference sequence). The CDR3 loop reads CASSLFLGTQYF. The CDR3 nucleotides are TGTGCCAGCAGTTTATTCCTGGGTACGCAGTATTTT.

V is TRBV27 and J is TRBJ2-1; D gene unclear. Trimming left V 6 bases short and J 8 bases short, with 11 bases between. The germline V gene has CDR1 MNHEY and CDR2 SMNVEV (reference sequence). The CDR3 is 12 residues long. Here the CDR3 DNA reads TGTGCCAGCAGGGACCCGCCCCATGAGCAGTTCTTC. This sequence encodes CASRDPPHEQFF.

This clonotype was counted a few times. CDR3 in amino acids: CSARDLWRGSSYEQYF. DNA of the CDR3: TGCAGTGCTAGAGATCTGTGGCGCGGAAGCTCCTACGAGCAGTACTTC. The genes are TRBV20-1 and TRBJ2-7, with D unresolved. This CDR3 spans 16 amino acids. In germline, CDR1 is DFQATT, CDR2 SNEGSKA (reference sequence). The germline V and J ends were trimmed by 0 bases and 0 bases, with 15 bases remaining between them.

This clonotype has at least ten counts. A much larger clonotype is one base distant, so this may be a read error. This chain uses TRBV7-2 with TRBJ2-6; D is ambiguous. The CDR3 spans 15 residues. The germline V and J ends were trimmed by 5 bases and 0 bases, with 8 bases remaining between them. CDR1 and CDR2 (germline): SGHTA, FQGNSA. CDR3 sequence reads: CASSPESSGANVLTF. The CDR3 region has the DNA TGTGCCAGCAGCCCCGAAAGCTCTGGGGCCAACGTCCTGACTTTC.

This clonotype turned up a few times. The rearrangement joins TRBV7-9 to TRBJ2-1, with 7 bases matching TRBD1. Germline-derived CDR1 and CDR2 are SEHNR and FQNEAQ (reference sequence). The CDR3 sequence is 13 residues long. Losses at the gene ends were 5 bases for V and 6 bases for J; bases not matched to a gene: 4. This chain's CDR3 is CASSLRTGNEQFF. The CDR3 DNA sequence: TGTGCCAGCAGCCTTAGGACAGGCAATGAGCAGTTCTTC.

The chain carries TRBV12-3 or TRBV12-4 and TRBJ2-1; TRBD1 might be the D (5 bases). Trimming took off 4 bases at V and 7 bases at J, with 14 bases between the two ends. There are 14 residues in the CDR3. The CDR3 loop reads CASSSGHPKNEQFF. DNA for the CDR3: TGTGCCAGCAGTTCCGGACATCCTAAGAATGAGCAGTTCTTC.

The gene calls are TRBV7-2 and TRBJ2-1, with a tentative D call TRBD2 (6 bases). Trimming stripped 0 bases from V and 4 bases from J, with 13 bases between. CDR1 and CDR2 from the germline V gene are SGHTA and FQGNSA. This CDR3 is 16 amino acids long. In nucleotides, the CDR3 is TGTGCCAGCAGCTTAGCCGTGGCTAGCGCGTACAATGAGCAGTTCTTC. It yields the protein CASSLAVASAYNEQFF. The variable domain in full, with the rest retrieved from reference TRBV7-2 and TRBJ2-1, is GAGVSQSPSNKVTEKGKDVELRCDPISGHTALYWYRQSLGQGLEFLIYFQGNSAPDKSGLPSDRFSAERTGGSVSTLTIQRTQQEDSAVYLCASSLAVASAYNEQFFGPGTRLTVL.

The chain is built from TRBV5-1 and TRBJ1-4, with unresolved D. V was cut by 4 bases and J by 0 bases, with 7 bases left in between. Germline assignment: CDR1 SGHRS and CDR2 YFSETQ. There are 14 residues in the CDR3. DNA for the CDR3: TGCGCCAGCAGCGACACAGCAACTAATGAAAAACTGTTTTTT. Protein product: CASSDTATNEKLFF.

This clonotype was seen ten or more times. The genes are TRBV13 and TRBJ2-5, with 12 bases matching TRBD2. The junction had 14 bases not matched to a gene; V was cut back by 5 bases and J by 4 bases. This CDR3 is 18 amino acids long. Looked up from germline, CDR1 is PRHDT and CDR2 is FYEKMQ (reference sequence). The CDR3 DNA sequence: TGTGCCAGCAGCCTTCGACTAGCGGGGGATCGCTGGGGAGAGACCCAGTACTTC. It translates to CASSLRLAGDRWGETQYF. Supplemented by reference TRBV13 and TRBJ2-5, the full variable domain reads AAGVIQSPRHLIKEKRETATLKCYPIPRHDTVYWYQQGPGQDPQFLISFYEKMQSDKGSIPDRFSAQQFSDYHSELNMSSLELGDSALYFCASSLRLAGDRWGETQYFGPGTRLLVL.

CDR3 protein: CSALGEFVEAFF. CDR3 sequence (DNA): TGCAGTGCCTTGGGGGAGTTCGTTGAAGCTTTCTTT. The rearrangement joins TRBV20-1 to TRBJ1-1, with D possibly being TRBD1 (5 bases). Germline V gives CDR1 DFQATT, CDR2 SNEGSKA (reference sequence). Trimming took off 6 bases at V and 7 bases at J, with 15 bases between the two ends. The CDR3 loop spans 12 amino acids.

This clonotype turned up a few times. The chain carries TRBV11-2 and TRBJ2-4, with TRBD1 matching over 11 bases. The DNA matches TRBJ2-7 better at its end, which makes the J call doubtful. This CDR3 has 13 residues. Looked up from germline, CDR1 is SGHAT and CDR2 is FQNNGV. The CDR3 loop reads CASSSGQGAEQYF. The CDR3 DNA is TGTGCCAGCAGCTCCGGACAGGGGGCCGAGCAGTACTTC.

This clonotype was seen a handful of times. The V gene is TRBV20-1, the J gene TRBJ2-1; the D is unclear. Germline V gene lookup returns CDR1 DFQATT and CDR2 SNEGSKA (reference sequence). V lost 5 bases and J lost 0, with 11 bases in between. The CDR3 runs to 14 residues. This chain's CDR3 is CSAHSSLSYNEQFF. As DNA, the CDR3 is TGCAGTGCTCATAGCTCACTCTCCTACAATGAGCAGTTCTTC.

J is TRBJ2-7 and V is TRBV10-2; no firm D call. V lost 4 bases and J 2 bases, leaving 12 bases between the germline ends. Germline V lookup: CDR1 WSHSY, CDR2 SAAADI. The CDR3 has 14 amino acids. For the CDR3, the DNA is TGCGCCAGCAGTGCCTCCGGACCTACCTACGAGCAGTACTTC. Amino acid sequence: CASSASGPTYEQYF.

This clonotype was seen more than once but under ten times. V usage is TRBV12-3 or TRBV12-4 and J usage is TRBJ1-2; D uncertain. V dropped 10 bases and J dropped 2 bases, with 8 bases sitting between them. This CDR3 has 11 residues. CDR3 coding DNA: TGTGCCACGGGCGGAAACTATGGCTACACCTTC. Translating it yields CATGGNYGYTF.

This sequence joins TRBV21-1 and TRBJ1-1; the listed D gene, TRBD1, was not tested against the DNA. TRBV21-1 is a recognized pseudogene. The CDR3 runs 15 residues. The CDR3 protein is CASGEKGDRGGRGFF. CDR3 sequence (DNA): TGTGCCAGCGGAGAAAAGGGGGACAGGGGGGGTCGCGGTTTCTTT.